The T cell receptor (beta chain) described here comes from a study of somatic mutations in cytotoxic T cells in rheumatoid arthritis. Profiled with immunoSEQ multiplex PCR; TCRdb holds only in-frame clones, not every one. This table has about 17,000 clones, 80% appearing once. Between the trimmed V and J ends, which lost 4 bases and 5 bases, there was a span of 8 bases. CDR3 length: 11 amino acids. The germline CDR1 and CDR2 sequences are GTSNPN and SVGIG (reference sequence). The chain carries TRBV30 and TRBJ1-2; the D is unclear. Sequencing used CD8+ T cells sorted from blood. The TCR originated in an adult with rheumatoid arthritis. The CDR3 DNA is TGTGCCTGGACCTCCGGGTATGGCTACACCTTC. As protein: CAWTSGYGYTF. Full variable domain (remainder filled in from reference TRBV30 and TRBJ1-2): SQTIHQWPATLVQPVGSPLSLECTVEGTSNPNLYWYRQAAGRGLQLLFYSVGIGQISSEVPQNLSASRPQDRQFILSSKKLLLSDSGFYLCAWTSGYGYTFGSGTRLTVV.